Listed below are T cell receptor beta chains from one sample, sequenced in a study of CD8 T cells in ankylosing spondylitis. TCRdb reprocessed the 5' RACE reads with MiXCR, giving one entry per CDR3 protein. This table holds about 350,000 distinct CDR3 sequences, 20% to 25% found once. The specimen was blood, either unsorted or a sorted T cell fraction (not recorded which). All receptors derive from a male donor with ankylosing spondylitis or in good health (not recorded which). The CDR3 runs from the conserved cysteine through the conserved F or W. The order of the fields is D gene, V gene, clone size, J gene, CDR3 DNA, CDR3 protein. A D gene is named only where the DNA matches it firmly. Where a row states a size, it is once, few, many or the class of an expanded clone; other rows omit it.

-	TRBV29-1	many	TRBJ2-5	TGCAGCGTTGAAGGGATGCCGGGACACCGGAAAGAGACCCAGTACTTC	CSVEGMPGHRKETQYF
-	TRBV10-2	-	TRBJ1-1	TGCGCCAGCAGGCTGGGGACTGAAGCTTTCTTT	CASRLGTEAFF
-	TRBV11-2	-	TRBJ2-1	TGTGCCAGCAGCTTAGGACCTTCAGGGTTTGATGAGCAGTTCTTC	CASSLGPSGFDEQFF
TRBD2	TRBV20-1	few	TRBJ2-1	TGCAGTGCTAGGGGACTAGCGGGGGGGAACTACAATGAGCAGTTCTTC	CSARGLAGGNYNEQFF
-	TRBV12-3/TRBV12-4	many	TRBJ2-1	TGTGCCAGCAGCCCCGGCCCCCCCGCCTACAATGAGCAGTTCTTC	CASSPGPPAYNEQFF
-	TRBV5-4	-	TRBJ1-1	TGTGCCAGCAGCTCCAGTAGCGTCGCGAACACTGAAGCTTTCTTT	CASSSSSVANTEAFF
TRBD1	TRBV7-9	-	TRBJ1-1	TGTGCCAGCAGGCTTCTCGACAGGGCCACCTCGAACACTGAAGCTTTCTTT	CASRLLDRATSNTEAFF
-	TRBV2	-	TRBJ2-3	TGTGCCAGTCGGGGGCTCATAGATACGCAGTATTTT	CASRGLIDTQYF
-	TRBV30	-	TRBJ1-1	TGTGCCTGGAGACAGAACACTGAAGCTTTCTTT	CAWRQNTEAFF
TRBD1	TRBV2	-	TRBJ2-6	TGTGCCAGCAGTGTTCCCTCTACTGGGGCAGGGGGACGACTCTCTGGGGCCAACGTCCTGACTTTC	CASSVPSTGAGGRLSGANVLTF
TRBD2	TRBV5-6	-	TRBJ2-7	TGTGCCAGCAGCTTGTGGGGGGGGGCCTACGAGCAGTACTTC	CASSLWGGAYEQYF
-	TRBV7-2	few	TRBJ1-5	TGTGCCAGCAGCCTGAGTTACAGGGATAATCAGCCCCAGCATTTT	CASSLSYRDNQPQHF
TRBD2	TRBV7-9	-	TRBJ2-5	TGTGCCAGCAGCTTAGCGGGACTAGCGGGGGAGCAAGAGACCCAGTACTTC	CASSLAGLAGEQETQYF
TRBD1	TRBV28	-	TRBJ2-5	TGTGCCAGCAGTCCCAGGACAGGGGGGGCGTGGGAGACCCAGTACTTC	CASSPRTGGAWETQYF
TRBD1	TRBV7-9	few	TRBJ2-7	TGTGCCAGCAGCTTGCCCCTTGGACAGGGTGGCTCCTACGAGCAGTACTTC	CASSLPLGQGGSYEQYF
-	TRBV28	few	TRBJ2-3	TGTGCCAGCAGTTTATCCACAGGCCGTGATACGCAGTATTTT	CASSLSTGRDTQYF
-	TRBV25-1	few	TRBJ2-7	TGTGCCAGCAGTGACGAAGGAGGGCTCGCACCCTACGAGCAGTACTTC	CASSDEGGLAPYEQYF
TRBD2	TRBV29-1	-	TRBJ2-3	TGCAGCGTTGACGCGGGACTAAACACAGATACGCAGTATTTT	CSVDAGLNTDTQYF
TRBD2	TRBV3-1	-	TRBJ2-7	TGTGCCAGCAGCCCTCGCCTCGGACTAGCGGGGGGAAGCTCCTACGAGCAGTACTTC	CASSPRLGLAGGSSYEQYF
TRBD1	TRBV6-5	few	TRBJ2-3	TGTGCCAGCAGTTACTCTTCCTGGACAGGTTCTAGCACAGATACGCAGTATTTT	CASSYSSWTGSSTDTQYF
TRBD2	TRBV12-5	-	TRBJ2-3	TGTGCTAGCGCCTGGGGGGGAACGTCGGATACGCAGTATTTT	CASAWGGTSDTQYF
-	TRBV19	-	TRBJ1-1	TGTGCCACCGCGATAAACGGGGCGTCAAGAGCTGAAGCTTTCTTT	CATAINGASRAEAFF
-	TRBV5-1	few	TRBJ2-4	TGCGCCAGCAGCTTGGAAGGTTTAGGGCAGGACATTCAGTACTTC	CASSLEGLGQDIQYF
-	TRBV15	-	TRBJ2-1	TGTGCCACCAGCACTCGGACAAGCCTTCCCTACAATGAGCAGTTCTTC	CATSTRTSLPYNEQFF
TRBD1	TRBV29-1	-	TRBJ2-1	TGCAGCGTTGTGGGACCGTTGGACAGGGCCGGAAATGAGCAGTTCTTC	CSVVGPLDRAGNEQFF
-	TRBV11-2	few	TRBJ2-7	TGTGCCAGCAGCATGGCCGGGGGTGGGGACAGTACCTACGAGCAGTACTTC	CASSMAGGGDSTYEQYF
TRBD1	TRBV30	-	TRBJ1-5	TGTGCCTGGAGCCTGGGACAGGGCACCAATCAGCCCCAGCATTTT	CAWSLGQGTNQPQHF
-	TRBV29-1	few	TRBJ2-3	TGCAGCGTTGAGGCGGAGGAGGTAGATACGCAGTATTTT	CSVEAEEVDTQYF
-	TRBV6-4	few	TRBJ2-2	TGTGCCAGCAGCAGAGATGGACAGAACACCGGGGAGCTGTTTTTT	CASSRDGQNTGELFF
TRBD1	TRBV7-8	-	TRBJ2-2	TGTGCCAGCAGCTTAGTTGGGACAGGGAAAGTGAACACCGGGGAGCTGTTTTTT	CASSLVGTGKVNTGELFF
-	TRBV5-5	few	TRBJ1-5	TGTGCCAGCAGCTTGGAGGCAGGAGATCAGCCCCAGCATTTT	CASSLEAGDQPQHF
TRBD1	TRBV4-1	few	TRBJ2-1	TGCGCCAGCAGCCTTTCGCCCGGGGACAGGGTTGGGCATGAGCAGTTCTTC	CASSLSPGDRVGHEQFF
-	TRBV7-9	once	TRBJ2-5	TGTGCCAGCAGCCCACAGGGACCTGGGGAGACCCAGTACTTC	CASSPQGPGETQYF
-	TRBV27	few	TRBJ2-1	TGTGCCAGCGGACCCCTGTCAGGGTCCCATGAGCAGTTCTTC	CASGPLSGSHEQFF
-	TRBV29-1	-	TRBJ2-3	TGCAGCGTTCCTCGGAGGGGTCGGGGTTCCGATACGCAGTATTTT	CSVPRRGRGSDTQYF
-	TRBV15	-	TRBJ2-5	TGTGCCACCAGCAGAGATCTTGGGTCGGAGACCCAGTACTTC	CATSRDLGSETQYF
-	TRBV12-3/TRBV12-4	-	TRBJ2-3	TGTGCCACCGCGGGGGACAGGTCGTTAACCACAGATACGCAGTATTTT	CATAGDRSLTTDTQYF
TRBD2	TRBV10-3	few	TRBJ2-7	TGTGCCATCATGCCAGCGGGGGGTATCTACGAGCAGTACTTC	CAIMPAGGIYEQYF
TRBD2	TRBV12-3/TRBV12-4	few	TRBJ2-3	TGTGCCAGCAGTACGTGGACTAGCGGGGAGTCAGATACGCAGTATTTT	CASSTWTSGESDTQYF
-	TRBV12-3/TRBV12-4	-	TRBJ2-2	TGTGCCAGCACTTCCCAGGGCCGGACAGACACCGGGGAGCTGTTTTTT	CASTSQGRTDTGELFF
TRBD2	TRBV5-6	-	TRBJ2-5	TGTGCCAGCAGCTTAGCAGCCGCTTTAGCGGGGCAAGAGACCCAGTACTTC	CASSLAAALAGQETQYF
-	TRBV12-3/TRBV12-4	-	TRBJ1-5	TGTGCCAGCAGTTCCGCCATGGCAGGTCAGCCCCAGCATTTT	CASSSAMAGQPQHF
-	TRBV7-6	-	TRBJ2-1	TGTGCCAGCAGCTCACTGGACAGCTTCTACAATGAGCAGTTCTTC	CASSSLDSFYNEQFF
TRBD2	TRBV7-9	-	TRBJ2-1	TGTGCCAGCAGCGCTATTGCGGGGGCCTACAATGAGCAGTTCTTC	CASSAIAGAYNEQFF
-	TRBV24-1	-	TRBJ1-5	TGTGCCACCAGTGATTTGGGGGCGAGTCAGCCCCAGCATTTT	CATSDLGASQPQHF
TRBD1	TRBV7-6	few	TRBJ2-7	TGTGCCAGCAGCACCGGACAGGACTACGAGCAGTACTTC	CASSTGQDYEQYF
TRBD2	TRBV14	-	TRBJ2-5	TGTGCCAGCAGCCATTCGAAACCCAGCGGGGGGCAGCAAGAGACCCAGTACTTC	CASSHSKPSGGQQETQYF
-	TRBV12-3/TRBV12-4	-	TRBJ2-4	TGTGCCAGCAGCCCCACGCTAGCCAAAATCATTCAGTACTTC	CASSPTLAKIIQYF
-	TRBV5-6	-	TRBJ2-1	TGTGCCAGCAGCTCTGAGTTAGGTGTGGGGGCAGGTTCCTACAATGAGCAGTTCTTC	CASSSELGVGAGSYNEQFF
-	TRBV5-6	few	TRBJ2-7	TGTGCCAGCAGCTTGTTCAGGAACACCTACGAGCAGTACTTC	CASSLFRNTYEQYF
-	TRBV5-6	-	TRBJ1-3	TGTGCCAGCAACTTAGGGTTCTCTGGAAACACCATATATTTT	CASNLGFSGNTIYF
-	TRBV4-2	few	TRBJ2-3	TGTGCCAGCAGCCTGGGACTGGACACAGATACGCAGTATTTT	CASSLGLDTDTQYF
-	TRBV5-6	-	TRBJ2-5	TGTGCCAGCAGCTTGCGGGATGGAGAGACCCAGTACTTC	CASSLRDGETQYF